These 14 T cell receptor beta chains were all obtained from the same sample, sequenced in a study of OX40 agonist ivuxolimab in advanced cancers. Clones were sequenced by immunoSEQ multiplex PCR, and TCRdb holds only the in-frame ones, with some missing. The repertoire includes nearly 50,000 clones, around nine tenths of them detected once, and 1.9% sits in the top ten. Sample: CD4+ or CD8+ T cells sorted from blood, taken in a trial of the OX40 agonist ivuxolimab. All receptors come from an adult with an advanced solid tumor such as melanoma, head and neck, liver or kidney cancer.

The chain links TRBV10-2 to TRBJ2-5, with a weak D call TRBD1 (6 bases). Germline-derived CDR1 and CDR2 are WSHSY and SAAADI. This CDR3 contains 15 residues. V was cut by 6 bases and J by 0 bases, with 14 bases left in between. The CDR3 nucleotides read TGCGCCAGCAGAGAGGACAGCCGGTACCAAGAGACCCAGTACTTC. Its protein product is CASREDSRYQETQYF.

The chain carries TRBV18 and TRBJ1-2, with 9 bases lining up with TRBD1. This CDR3 region has 15 residues. Trimming cost V 0 bases and J 7 bases; bases outside gene matches: 6. CDR1 KGHSH and CDR2 LQKENI come from the germline V gene. CDR3 sequence (DNA): TGTGCCAGCTCACCACCGGTGGGACAGGGCGTTGGCTACACCTTC. Translating it yields CASSPPVGQGVGYTF.

V gene TRBV7-8 combines with J gene TRBJ2-5; D unresolved. V lost 3 bases, J lost 5 bases, and 16 bases lay in between. This CDR3 spans 15 amino acids. Germline-derived CDR1 and CDR2 are SGHVS and FQNEAQ. The CDR3 DNA follows: TGTGCCAGCAGCTTCCGGTCTTCCCTCGGGGAGACCCAGTACTTC. It yields the protein CASSFRSSLGETQYF.

CDR3 DNA: TGTGCCAGCAGCCTCCTTCTCTCTGGAAACACCATATATTTT. This sequence encodes CASSLLLSGNTIYF. The chain couples TRBV11-2 to TRBJ1-3; D ambiguous. In germline, CDR1 is SGHAT, CDR2 FQNNGV. Trimming removed 5 bases at V and 0 bases at J, with 8 bases between. CDR3 length equals 14 residues.

This chain links TRBV5-1 with TRBJ2-1; 8 bases map to TRBD1. The CDR3 spans 15 residues. With V trimmed by 5 bases and J by 0 bases, 4 bases remained unmatched. Germline CDR1 is SGHRS and CDR2 is YFSETQ. This CDR3 reads CASSRGQGSYNEQFF. DNA for the CDR3: TGCGCCAGCAGTCGAGGACAGGGCTCCTACAATGAGCAGTTCTTC.

The chain employs TRBV6-5 and TRBJ1-2; D is undetermined. Germline-derived CDR1 and CDR2 are MNHEY and SVGAGI. This CDR3 contains 11 residues. V was trimmed by 2 bases and J by 7 bases, leaving 5 bases between them. CDR3 DNA: TGTGCCAGCAGTTACGGCGGTGGCTACACCTTC. Protein sequence: CASSYGGGYTF.

This clone was counted between two and nine times. The J gene is TRBJ1-6, the V gene TRBV19; D gene uncertain. This CDR3 is 16 amino acids long. Trimming shortened V by 4 bases and J by 0 bases, and 10 bases separated the two germline ends. Per germline, CDR1 LNHDA and CDR2 SQIVND (reference sequence). CDR3 loop: CASSTQHSSYNSPLHF. The DNA of the CDR3 is TGTGCCAGTAGTACCCAACACAGCTCCTATAATTCACCCCTCCACTTT.

The rearrangement joins TRBV2 to TRBJ2-7, with 9 bases aligning to TRBD1. Losses at the gene ends were 1 base for V and 6 bases for J; bases not matched to a gene: 10. Germline V lookup: CDR1 SNHLY, CDR2 FYNNEI. The length of the CDR3 is 16 residues. The CDR3 loop is CASSEGLTGGIREQYF. The CDR3 nucleotides are TGTGCCAGCAGTGAAGGACTGACAGGGGGGATTCGCGAGCAGTACTTC.

The chain couples TRBV5-1 to TRBJ2-3; D possibly corresponds to TRBD1 (6 bases). Per the germline V gene, CDR1 is SGHRS and CDR2 is YFSETQ. The CDR3 has 13 amino acids. Trimming left V 4 bases short and J 3 bases short, with 9 bases between. CDR3 sequence reads: CASSPTGTDTQYF. In DNA, the CDR3 is TGCGCCAGCAGCCCCACAGGGACAGATACGCAGTATTTT.

The chain combines TRBV11-2 with TRBJ1-3; 7 bases align to TRBD1. Per germline, CDR1 SGHAT and CDR2 FQNNGV. The CDR3 spans 19 residues. The junction had 13 bases not matched to a gene; V was cut back by 2 bases and J by 0 bases. CDR3 sequence (DNA): TGTGCCAGCAGCTTAAGACCCCTGGGGGGACAGACCTCTGGAAACACCATATATTTT. It encodes CASSLRPLGGQTSGNTIYF.

V gene TRBV15 combines with J gene TRBJ2-5; D may be TRBD1 (5 bases). The CDR3 is made up of 14 amino acids. Germline V gene data show CDR1 as LNHNV and CDR2 as YYDKDF (reference sequence). Between the trimmed V and J ends, which lost 5 bases and 5 bases, there was a span of 15 bases. CDR3 protein: CATSLRQSSETQYF. For the CDR3, the DNA is TGTGCCACCAGCTTACGACAGTCTAGTGAGACCCAGTACTTC.

The CDR3 nucleotides read TGTGCCAGCAGTGAATTGTGGGAGGTGGGGAACACTGAAGCTTTCTTT. This encodes CASSELWEVGNTEAFF. The gene calls are TRBV6-1 and TRBJ1-1; D is uncertain. Germline lookup yields CDR1 MNHNS and CDR2 SASEGT. The CDR3 runs to 16 residues. Trimming shortened V by 2 bases and J by 1 base, and 14 bases separated the two germline ends.

The chain employs TRBV18 and TRBJ2-2; D gene ambiguous. Looked up from germline, CDR1 is KGHSH and CDR2 is LQKENI. Between the trimmed V and J ends, which lost 2 bases and 4 bases, there was a span of 5 bases. This CDR3 is built from 13 residues. The chain's CDR3 is CASSPDVTGELFF. CDR3 bases: TGTGCCAGCTCACCAGACGTCACCGGGGAGCTGTTTTTT.

This chain uses TRBV5-1 with TRBJ2-3; no definite D call. Germline V CDR1 and CDR2: SGHRS, YFSETQ. Trimming took 4 bases from V and 5 from J, leaving 11 bases between them. This CDR3 is 13 amino acids long. The CDR3 sequence is CASSVGGEDTQYF. As DNA, the CDR3 is TGCGCCAGCAGCGTAGGTGGGGAAGATACGCAGTATTTT.